This is a list of T cell receptor beta chains from one sample in a study of PD-1 blockade in classical Hodgkin lymphoma. Method: immunoSEQ multiplex PCR; TCRdb's copy keeps in-frame clones and lacks some. The profile shows almost 8,500 clones, 82% of them singletons. This specimen was CD8+ T cells from blood, taken before the fourth cycle of nivolumab. Every receptor here comes from a human donor with classical Hodgkin lymphoma. Each CDR3 is given with its conserved first and last residue. The order of the fields is J gene, D gene, V gene, clone size, CDR3 DNA, CDR3 protein. D genes are given only for firm matches. Clone size is shown for a subset of rows, as once, few, many or a class of expanded clone.

>TRBJ1-4|NA|TRBV29-1|NA
TGCAGCGCTGAAAATAATGAAAAACTGTTTTTT
CSAENNEKLFF
>TRBJ1-1|TRBD1|TRBV6-6|NA
TGTGCCAGCACCATCGGGACAGGGAACACTGAAGCTTTCTTT
CASTIGTGNTEAFF
>TRBJ2-3|NA|TRBV6-6|NA
TGTGCCAGCAACAAGGGTCGGGAGACAGATACGCAGTATTTT
CASNKGRETDTQYF
>TRBJ2-7|TRBD1|TRBV7-9|NA
TGTGCCAGCGCCAGACGGACAGGGGACCCCTACGAGCAGTACTTC
CASARRTGDPYEQYF
>TRBJ2-5|NA|TRBV14|NA
TGTGCCAGCAACCGACGGTACCAAGAGACCCAGTACTTC
CASNRRYQETQYF
>TRBJ2-7|NA|TRBV5-1|NA
TGCGCCAGCACCGGGACGGACAGCTACGAGCAGTACTTC
CASTGTDSYEQYF
>TRBJ2-1|TRBD2|TRBV11-2|once
TGTGCCAGCAGCTTAGTCCCCCGGGGGGGGAGGAATGAGCAGTTCTTC
CASSLVPRGGRNEQFF
>TRBJ1-2|NA|TRBV19|NA
TGTGCCAGTAGTACCCCCGGGACAACATATGGCTACACCTTC
CASSTPGTTYGYTF
>TRBJ2-3|TRBD2|TRBV7-8|NA
TGTGCCAGCAGCGGAAGGACTAGCGGGGGGGTGGATACGCAGTATTTT
CASSGRTSGGVDTQYF
>TRBJ1-6|NA|TRBV21-1|NA
TGTGCCAGGATGGGACAGCCGAGCCATAATTCACCCCTCCACTTT
CARMGQPSHNSPLHF
>TRBJ2-5|NA|TRBV9|NA
TGTGCCAGCAGCGTAGGGGAGGGGGCCTTGGAGACCCAGTACTTC
CASSVGEGALETQYF
>TRBJ1-2|NA|TRBV4-2|NA
TGTGCCAGCAGCCAAGGCCCAGGGGATGGCTACACCTTC
CASSQGPGDGYTF
>TRBJ2-7|NA|TRBV30|NA
TGTGCCTGTGCAGGGATCACCTACGAGCAGTACTTC
CACAGITYEQYF
>TRBJ2-7|NA|TRBV5-1|NA
TGCGCCAGCAGCTCAATGACACCGGCGGAATACGAGCAGTACTTC
CASSSMTPAEYEQYF
>TRBJ1-2|TRBD1|TRBV5-1|NA
TGCGCCAGCAGCTTGTATCAGGGGGCGAATGGCTACACCTTC
CASSLYQGANGYTF
>TRBJ1-1|TRBD1|TRBV5-5|NA
TGTGCCAGCAGGGGGACAGGGGGATCGGGGAACACTGAAGCTTTCTTT
CASRGTGGSGNTEAFF
>TRBJ2-1|TRBD1|TRBV4-2|NA
TGTGCCAGCAGCGAAACCGGGACAGGGGTTATCCTCAATGAGCAGTTCTTC
CASSETGTGVILNEQFF
>TRBJ2-3|NA|TRBV14|NA
TGTGCCAGCAGCCAAGATCAGGCAGGGACTTCGGATACGCAGTATTTT
CASSQDQAGTSDTQYF
>TRBJ2-1|NA|TRBV2|NA
TGTGCCACCCGACTCAGCTCCTACAATGAGCAGTTCTTC
CATRLSSYNEQFF
>TRBJ2-5|TRBD1|TRBV7-9|NA
TGTGCCAGCAGCTTATCCCGACAGGGCCCAGAGACCCAGTACTTC
CASSLSRQGPETQYF
>TRBJ1-6|NA|TRBV6-5|NA
TGTGCCAGCAGTTACAATCCGGGTGATTCACCCCTCCACTTT
CASSYNPGDSPLHF
>TRBJ2-3|TRBD2|TRBV19|NA
TGTGCCAGTAAATGGACTAGCGGGGGGGCAGATACGCAGTATTTT
CASKWTSGGADTQYF
>TRBJ2-5|TRBD2|TRBV30|once
TGTGCCTGGGCTTCAAGCCTAGCGGGGGAGACCCAGTACTTC
CAWASSLAGETQYF
>TRBJ2-1|TRBD1|TRBV10-1|NA
TGCGCCAGCAGTGAAGACCGGGACAGGGGAGGGACTGAGCAGTTCTTC
CASSEDRDRGGTEQFF
>TRBJ1-6|TRBD1|TRBV28|NA
TGTGCCAGCAGTTCCGGGACAGTTTATTCACCCCTCCACTTT
CASSSGTVYSPLHF
>TRBJ2-5|NA|TRBV6-6|NA
TGTGCCAGCAGTTTTTTCCGGGACCAAGAGACCCAGTACTTC
CASSFFRDQETQYF
>TRBJ1-4|NA|TRBV28|NA
TGTGCCAGCAGCCCGGTGGCCCGTACGGGTTGGGAAAAACTGTTTTTT
CASSPVARTGWEKLFF
>TRBJ2-7|NA|TRBV10-1|few
TGCGCCACCCCGAGAAGGTTCGAGCAGTACTTC
CATPRRFEQYF
>TRBJ1-2|NA|TRBV6-1|NA
TGTGCCAGCAGTGAAGCGTCCCGGGACATCCTCTATGGCTACACCTTC
CASSEASRDILYGYTF